The clone carrying this T cell receptor beta chain was counted a few times. TCRdb passed the 5' RACE reads through MiXCR, listing each CDR3 protein once. The sample includes approximately 44,000 distinct CDR3 sequences, 29% of them seen just once. Between the trimmed V and J ends, which lost 3 bases and 10 bases, there was a span of 8 bases. The length of the CDR3 is 11 residues. From germline, CDR1 is SNHLY and CDR2 FYNNEI. The chain has TRBV2 and TRBJ2-3; weak D call: TRBD1 (6 bases). The sequenced material came from memory CD4+ T cells sorted from a lymph node. Subset given: memory CD4+ T cells, CD4+CD45RO+CD25-. The sequence was obtained from a female donor with breast cancer. CDR3 sequence: CASSDRGPQYF. The DNA of the CDR3 is TGTGCCAGCAGTGACAGGGGTCCGCAGTATTTT.